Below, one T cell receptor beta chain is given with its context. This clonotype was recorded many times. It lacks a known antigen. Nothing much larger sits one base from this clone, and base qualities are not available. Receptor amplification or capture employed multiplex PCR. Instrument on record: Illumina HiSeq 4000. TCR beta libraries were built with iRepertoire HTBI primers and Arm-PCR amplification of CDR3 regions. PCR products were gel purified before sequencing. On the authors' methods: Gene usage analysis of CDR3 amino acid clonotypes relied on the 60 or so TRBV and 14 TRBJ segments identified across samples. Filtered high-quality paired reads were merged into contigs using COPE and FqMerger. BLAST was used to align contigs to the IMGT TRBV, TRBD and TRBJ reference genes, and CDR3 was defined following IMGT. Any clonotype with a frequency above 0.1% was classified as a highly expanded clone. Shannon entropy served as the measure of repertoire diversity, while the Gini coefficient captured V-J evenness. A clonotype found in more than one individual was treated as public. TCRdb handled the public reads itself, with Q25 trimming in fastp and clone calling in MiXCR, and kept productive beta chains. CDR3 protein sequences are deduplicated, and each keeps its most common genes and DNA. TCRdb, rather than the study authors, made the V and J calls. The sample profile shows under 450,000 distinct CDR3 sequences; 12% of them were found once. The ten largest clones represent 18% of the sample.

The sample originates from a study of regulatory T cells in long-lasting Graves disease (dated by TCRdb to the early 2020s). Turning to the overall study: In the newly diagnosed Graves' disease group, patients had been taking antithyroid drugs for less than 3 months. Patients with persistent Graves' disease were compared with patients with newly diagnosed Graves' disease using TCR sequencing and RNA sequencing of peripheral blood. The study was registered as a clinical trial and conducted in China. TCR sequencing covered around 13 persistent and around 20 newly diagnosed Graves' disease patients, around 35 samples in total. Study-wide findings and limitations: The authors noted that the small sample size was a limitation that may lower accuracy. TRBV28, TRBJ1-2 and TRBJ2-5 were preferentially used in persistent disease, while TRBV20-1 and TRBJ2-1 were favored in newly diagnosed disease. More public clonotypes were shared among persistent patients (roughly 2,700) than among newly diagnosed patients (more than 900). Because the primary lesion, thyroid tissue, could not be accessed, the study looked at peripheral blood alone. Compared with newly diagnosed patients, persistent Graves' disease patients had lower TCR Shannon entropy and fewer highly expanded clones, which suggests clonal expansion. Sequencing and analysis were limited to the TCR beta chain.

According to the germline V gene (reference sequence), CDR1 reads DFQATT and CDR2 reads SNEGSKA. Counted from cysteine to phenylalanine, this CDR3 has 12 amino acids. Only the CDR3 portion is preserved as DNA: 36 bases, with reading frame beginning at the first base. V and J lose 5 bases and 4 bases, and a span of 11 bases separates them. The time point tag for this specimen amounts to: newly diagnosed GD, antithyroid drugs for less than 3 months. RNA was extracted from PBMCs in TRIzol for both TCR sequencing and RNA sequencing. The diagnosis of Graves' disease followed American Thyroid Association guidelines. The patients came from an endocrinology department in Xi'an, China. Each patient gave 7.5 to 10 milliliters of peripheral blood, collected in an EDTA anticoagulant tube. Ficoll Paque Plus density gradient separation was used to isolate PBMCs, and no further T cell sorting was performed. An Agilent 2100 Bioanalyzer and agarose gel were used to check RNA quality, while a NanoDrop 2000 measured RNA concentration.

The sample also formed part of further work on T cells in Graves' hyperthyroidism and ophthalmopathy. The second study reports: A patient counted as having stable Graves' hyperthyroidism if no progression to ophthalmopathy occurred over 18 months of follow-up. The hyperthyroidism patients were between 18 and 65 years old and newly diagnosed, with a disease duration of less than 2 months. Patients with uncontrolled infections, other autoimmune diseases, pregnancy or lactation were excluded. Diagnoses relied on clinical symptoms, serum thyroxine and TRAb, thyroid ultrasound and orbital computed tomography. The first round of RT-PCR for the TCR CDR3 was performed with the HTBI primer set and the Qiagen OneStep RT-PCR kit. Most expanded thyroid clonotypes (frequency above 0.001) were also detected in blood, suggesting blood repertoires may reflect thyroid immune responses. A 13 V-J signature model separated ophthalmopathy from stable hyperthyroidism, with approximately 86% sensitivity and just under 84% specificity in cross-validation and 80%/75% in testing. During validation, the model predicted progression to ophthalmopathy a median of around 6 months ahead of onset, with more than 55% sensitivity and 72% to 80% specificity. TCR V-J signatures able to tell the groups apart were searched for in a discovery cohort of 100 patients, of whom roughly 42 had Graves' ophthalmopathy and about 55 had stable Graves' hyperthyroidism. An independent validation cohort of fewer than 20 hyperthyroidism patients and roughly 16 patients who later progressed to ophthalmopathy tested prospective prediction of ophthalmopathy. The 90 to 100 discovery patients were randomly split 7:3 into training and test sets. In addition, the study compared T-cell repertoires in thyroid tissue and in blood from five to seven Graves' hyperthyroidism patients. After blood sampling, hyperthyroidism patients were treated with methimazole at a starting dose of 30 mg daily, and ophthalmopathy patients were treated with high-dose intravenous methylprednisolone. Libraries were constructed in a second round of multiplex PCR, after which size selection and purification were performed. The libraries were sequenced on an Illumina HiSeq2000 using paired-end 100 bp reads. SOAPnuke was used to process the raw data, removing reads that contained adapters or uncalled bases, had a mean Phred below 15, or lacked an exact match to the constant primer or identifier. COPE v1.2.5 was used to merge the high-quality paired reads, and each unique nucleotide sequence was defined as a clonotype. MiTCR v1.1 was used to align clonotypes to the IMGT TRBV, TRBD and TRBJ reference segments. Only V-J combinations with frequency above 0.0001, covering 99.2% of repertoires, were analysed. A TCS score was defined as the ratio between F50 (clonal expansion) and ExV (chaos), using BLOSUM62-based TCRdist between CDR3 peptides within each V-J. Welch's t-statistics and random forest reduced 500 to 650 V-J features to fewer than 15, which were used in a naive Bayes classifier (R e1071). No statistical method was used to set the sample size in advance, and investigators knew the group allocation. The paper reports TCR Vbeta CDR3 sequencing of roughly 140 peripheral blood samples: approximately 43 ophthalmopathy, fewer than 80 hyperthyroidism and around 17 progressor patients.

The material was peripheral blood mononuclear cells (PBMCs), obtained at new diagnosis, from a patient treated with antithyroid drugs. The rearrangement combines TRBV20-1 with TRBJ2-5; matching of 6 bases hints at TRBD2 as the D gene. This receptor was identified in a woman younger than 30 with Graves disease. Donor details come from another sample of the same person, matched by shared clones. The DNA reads TGCAGTGCTTCGGGGGAACCAGAGACCCAGTACTTC. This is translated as CSASGEPETQYF.